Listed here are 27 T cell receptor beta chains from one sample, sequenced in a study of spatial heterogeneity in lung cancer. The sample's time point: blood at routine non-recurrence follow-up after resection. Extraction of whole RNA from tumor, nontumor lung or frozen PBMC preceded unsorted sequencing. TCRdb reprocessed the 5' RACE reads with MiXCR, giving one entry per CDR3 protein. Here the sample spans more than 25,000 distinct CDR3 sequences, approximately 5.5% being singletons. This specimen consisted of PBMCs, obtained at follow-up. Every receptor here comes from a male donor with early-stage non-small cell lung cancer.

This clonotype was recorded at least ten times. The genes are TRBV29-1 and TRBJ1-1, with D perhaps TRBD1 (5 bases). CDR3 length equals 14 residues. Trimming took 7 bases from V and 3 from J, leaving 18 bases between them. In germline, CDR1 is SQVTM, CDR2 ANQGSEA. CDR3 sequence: CSAKQASGYTEAFF. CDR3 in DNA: TGCAGCGCCAAACAGGCCTCCGGATACACTGAAGCTTTCTTT.

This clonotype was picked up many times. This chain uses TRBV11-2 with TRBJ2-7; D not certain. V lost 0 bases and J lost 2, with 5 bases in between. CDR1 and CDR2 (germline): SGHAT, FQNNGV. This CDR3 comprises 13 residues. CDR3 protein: CASSLDGPYEQYF. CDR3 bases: TGTGCCAGCAGCTTAGATGGCCCCTACGAGCAGTACTTC.

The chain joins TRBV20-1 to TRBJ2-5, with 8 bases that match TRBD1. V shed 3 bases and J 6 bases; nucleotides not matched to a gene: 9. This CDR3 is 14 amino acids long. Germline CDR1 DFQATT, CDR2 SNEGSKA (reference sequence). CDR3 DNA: TGCAGTGCTAGCGGACAGGGAACGCGGAAGACCCAGTACTTC. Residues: CSASGQGTRKTQYF.

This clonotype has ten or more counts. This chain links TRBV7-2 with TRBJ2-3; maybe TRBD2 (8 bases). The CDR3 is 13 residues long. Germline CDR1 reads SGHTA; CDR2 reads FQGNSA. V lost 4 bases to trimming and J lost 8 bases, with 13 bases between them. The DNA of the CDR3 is TGTGCCAGCAGCTCCAGGGGGACTAGTACGCAGTATTTT. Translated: CASSSRGTSTQYF. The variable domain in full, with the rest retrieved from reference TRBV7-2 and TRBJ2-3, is GAGVSQSPSNKVTEKGKDVELRCDPISGHTALYWYRQSLGQGLEFLIYFQGNSAPDKSGLPSDRFSAERTGGSVSTLTIQRTQQEDSAVYLCASSSRGTSTQYFGPGTRLTVL.

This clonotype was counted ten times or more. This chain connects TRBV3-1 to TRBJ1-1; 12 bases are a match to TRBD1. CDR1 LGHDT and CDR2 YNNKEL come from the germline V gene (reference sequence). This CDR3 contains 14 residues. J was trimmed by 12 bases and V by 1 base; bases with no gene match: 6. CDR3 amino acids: CASSQGRDRGRSFF. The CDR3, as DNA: TGTGCCAGCAGCCAAGGTCGGGACAGGGGGCGATCTTTCTTT.

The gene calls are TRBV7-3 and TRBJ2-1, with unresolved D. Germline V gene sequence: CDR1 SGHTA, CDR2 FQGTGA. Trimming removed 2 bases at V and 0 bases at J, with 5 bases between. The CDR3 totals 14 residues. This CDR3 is CASSLYGSYNEQFF. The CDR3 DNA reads TGTGCCAGCAGCTTATACGGCTCCTACAATGAGCAGTTCTTC. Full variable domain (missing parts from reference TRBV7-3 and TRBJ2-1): GAGVSQTPSNKVTEKGKYVELRCDPISGHTALYWYRQSLGQGPEFLIYFQGTGAADDSGLPNDRFFAVRPEGSVSTLKIQRTERGDSAVYLCASSLYGSYNEQFFGPGTRLTVL.

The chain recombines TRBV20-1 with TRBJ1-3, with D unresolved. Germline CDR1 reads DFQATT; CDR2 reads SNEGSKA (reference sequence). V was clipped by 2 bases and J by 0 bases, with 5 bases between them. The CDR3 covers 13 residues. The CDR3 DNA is TGCAGTGCTAGACAGGTCTCTGGAAACACCATATATTTT. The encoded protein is CSARQVSGNTIYF.

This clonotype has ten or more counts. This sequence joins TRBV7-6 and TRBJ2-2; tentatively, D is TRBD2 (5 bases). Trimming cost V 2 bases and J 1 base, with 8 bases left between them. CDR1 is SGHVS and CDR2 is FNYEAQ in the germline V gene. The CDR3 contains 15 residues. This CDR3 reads CASSLYGMNTGELFF. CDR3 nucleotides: TGTGCCAGCAGCTTATACGGGATGAACACCGGGGAGCTGTTTTTT.

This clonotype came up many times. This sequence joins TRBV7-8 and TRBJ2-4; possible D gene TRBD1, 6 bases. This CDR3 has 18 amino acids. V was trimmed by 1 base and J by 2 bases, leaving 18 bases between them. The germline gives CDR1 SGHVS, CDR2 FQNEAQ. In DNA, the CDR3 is TGTGCCAGCAGCTTAGAGGGGGTGACAGGTTGGACCAAAAACATTCAGTACTTC. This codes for CASSLEGVTGWTKNIQYF.

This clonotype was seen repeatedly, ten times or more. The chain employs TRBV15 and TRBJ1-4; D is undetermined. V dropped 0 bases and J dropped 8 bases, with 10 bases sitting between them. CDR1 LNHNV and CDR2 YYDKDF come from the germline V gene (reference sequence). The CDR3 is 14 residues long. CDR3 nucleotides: TGTGCCACCAGCAGAGATATAGGTACCGAAAAACTGTTTTTT. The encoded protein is CATSRDIGTEKLFF.

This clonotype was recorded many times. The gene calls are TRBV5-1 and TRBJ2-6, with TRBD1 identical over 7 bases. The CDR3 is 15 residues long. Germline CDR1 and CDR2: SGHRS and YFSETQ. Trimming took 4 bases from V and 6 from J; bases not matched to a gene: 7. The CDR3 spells CASSTRGLEANVLTF. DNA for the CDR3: TGCGCCAGCAGCACTAGGGGGCTGGAGGCCAACGTCCTGACTTTC.

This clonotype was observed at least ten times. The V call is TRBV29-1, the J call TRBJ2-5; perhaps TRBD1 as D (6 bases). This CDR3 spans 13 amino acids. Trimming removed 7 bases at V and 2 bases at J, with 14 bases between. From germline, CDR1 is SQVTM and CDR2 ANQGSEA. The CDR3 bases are TGCAGCGGTGGGACAAATCCACAAGAGACCCAGTACTTC. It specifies CSGGTNPQETQYF. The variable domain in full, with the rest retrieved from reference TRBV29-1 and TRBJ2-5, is SAVISQKPSRDICQRGTSLTIQCQVDSQVTMMFWYRQQPGQSLTLIATANQGSEATYESGFVIDKFPISRPNLTFSTLTVSNMSPEDSSIYLCSGGTNPQETQYFGPGTRLLVL.

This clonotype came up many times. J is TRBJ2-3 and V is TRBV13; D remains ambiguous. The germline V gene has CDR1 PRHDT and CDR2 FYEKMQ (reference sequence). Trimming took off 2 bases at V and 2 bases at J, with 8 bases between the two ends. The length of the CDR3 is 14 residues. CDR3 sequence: CASSLREITDTQYF. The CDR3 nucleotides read TGTGCCAGCAGCTTAAGGGAAATCACAGATACGCAGTATTTT. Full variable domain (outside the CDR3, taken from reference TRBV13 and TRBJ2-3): AAGVIQSPRHLIKEKRETATLKCYPIPRHDTVYWYQQGPGQDPQFLISFYEKMQSDKGSIPDRFSAQQFSDYHSELNMSSLELGDSALYFCASSLREITDTQYFGPGTRLTVL.

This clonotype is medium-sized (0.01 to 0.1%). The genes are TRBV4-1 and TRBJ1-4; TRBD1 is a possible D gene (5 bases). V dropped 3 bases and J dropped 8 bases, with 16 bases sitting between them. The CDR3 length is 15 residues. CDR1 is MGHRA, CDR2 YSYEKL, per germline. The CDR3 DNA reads TGCGCCAGCAGCCAGGGGCTAGCAGGGCAGGAAAAACTGTTTTTT. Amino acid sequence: CASSQGLAGQEKLFF.

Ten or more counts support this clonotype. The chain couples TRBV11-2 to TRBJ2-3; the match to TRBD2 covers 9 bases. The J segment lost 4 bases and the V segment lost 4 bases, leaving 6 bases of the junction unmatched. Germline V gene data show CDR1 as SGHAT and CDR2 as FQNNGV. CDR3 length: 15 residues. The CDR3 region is CASSSLSGGPDTQYF. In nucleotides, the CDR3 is TGTGCCAGCAGCTCCCTTAGCGGGGGCCCAGATACGCAGTATTTT.

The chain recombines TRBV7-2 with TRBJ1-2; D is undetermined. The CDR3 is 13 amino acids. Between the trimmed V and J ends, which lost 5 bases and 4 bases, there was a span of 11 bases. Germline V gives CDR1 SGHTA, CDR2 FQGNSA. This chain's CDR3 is CASSPRQRYGYTF. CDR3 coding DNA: TGTGCCAGCAGCCCCCGCCAGCGCTATGGCTACACCTTC.

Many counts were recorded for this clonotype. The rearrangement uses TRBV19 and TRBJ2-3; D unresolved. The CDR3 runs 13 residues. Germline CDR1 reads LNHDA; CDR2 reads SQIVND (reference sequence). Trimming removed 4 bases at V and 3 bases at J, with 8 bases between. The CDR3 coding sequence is TGTGCCAGTAGTACCCAAGGAACAGATACGCAGTATTTT. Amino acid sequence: CASSTQGTDTQYF.

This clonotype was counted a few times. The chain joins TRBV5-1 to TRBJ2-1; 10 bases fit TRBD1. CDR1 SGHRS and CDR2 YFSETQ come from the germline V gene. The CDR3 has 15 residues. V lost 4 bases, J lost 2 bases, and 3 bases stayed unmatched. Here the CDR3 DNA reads TGCGCCAGCAGCAAGGGACAGGGGACCTACAATGAGCAGTTCTTC. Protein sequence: CASSKGQGTYNEQFF.

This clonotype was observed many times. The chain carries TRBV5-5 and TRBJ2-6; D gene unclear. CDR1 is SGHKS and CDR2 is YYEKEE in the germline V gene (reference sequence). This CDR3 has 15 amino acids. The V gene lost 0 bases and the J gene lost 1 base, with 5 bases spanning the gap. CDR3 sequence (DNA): TGTGCCAGCAGCTTGGGTAATTCTGGGGCCAACGTCCTGACTTTC. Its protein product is CASSLGNSGANVLTF.

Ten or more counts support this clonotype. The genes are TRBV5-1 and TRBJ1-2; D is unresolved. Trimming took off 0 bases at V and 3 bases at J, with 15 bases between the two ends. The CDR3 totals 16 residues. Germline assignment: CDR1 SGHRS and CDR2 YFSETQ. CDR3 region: CASSLGGGQADYGYTF. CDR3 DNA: TGCGCCAGCAGCTTGGGAGGAGGTCAGGCCGACTATGGCTACACCTTC. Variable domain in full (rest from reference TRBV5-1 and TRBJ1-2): KAGVTQTPRYLIKTRGQQVTLSCSPISGHRSVSWYQQTPGQGLQFLFEYFSETQRNKGNFPGRFSGRQFSNSRSEMNVSTLELGDSALYLCASSLGGGQADYGYTFGSGTRLTVV.

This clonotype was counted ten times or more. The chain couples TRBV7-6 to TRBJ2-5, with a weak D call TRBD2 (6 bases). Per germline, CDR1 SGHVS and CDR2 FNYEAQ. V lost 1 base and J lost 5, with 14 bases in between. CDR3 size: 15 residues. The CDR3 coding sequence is TGTGCCAGCAGCTTAGAGTACAGCGGGTCGGAGACCCAGTACTTC. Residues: CASSLEYSGSETQYF.

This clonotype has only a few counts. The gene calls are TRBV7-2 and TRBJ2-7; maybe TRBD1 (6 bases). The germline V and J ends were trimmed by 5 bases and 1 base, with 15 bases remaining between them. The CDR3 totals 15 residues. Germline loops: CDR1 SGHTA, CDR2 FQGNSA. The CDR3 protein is CASSPRDMASYEQYF. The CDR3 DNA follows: TGTGCCAGCAGCCCCCGGGACATGGCTTCCTACGAGCAGTACTTC.

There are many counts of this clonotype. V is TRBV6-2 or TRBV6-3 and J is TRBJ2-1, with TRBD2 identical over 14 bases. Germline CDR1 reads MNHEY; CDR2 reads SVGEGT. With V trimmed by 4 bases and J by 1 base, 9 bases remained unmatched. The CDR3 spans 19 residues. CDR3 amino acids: CASSSQLTSGRGSYNEQFF. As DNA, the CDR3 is TGTGCCAGCAGTTCCCAATTGACTAGCGGGAGGGGATCCTACAATGAGCAGTTCTTC.

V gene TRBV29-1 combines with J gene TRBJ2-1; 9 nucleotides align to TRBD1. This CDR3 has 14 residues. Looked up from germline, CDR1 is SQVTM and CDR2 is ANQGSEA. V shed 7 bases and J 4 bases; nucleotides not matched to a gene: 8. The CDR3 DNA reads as TGCAGCGCGGGCAGGGGACAGGGTTACAATGAGCAGTTCTTC. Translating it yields CSAGRGQGYNEQFF.

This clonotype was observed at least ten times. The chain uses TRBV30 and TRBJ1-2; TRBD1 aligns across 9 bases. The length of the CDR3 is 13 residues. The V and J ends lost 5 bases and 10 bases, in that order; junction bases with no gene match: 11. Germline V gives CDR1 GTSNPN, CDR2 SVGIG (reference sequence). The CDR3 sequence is CAWDPGQGSAYTF. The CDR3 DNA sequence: TGTGCCTGGGATCCCGGACAGGGGAGCGCCTACACCTTC.

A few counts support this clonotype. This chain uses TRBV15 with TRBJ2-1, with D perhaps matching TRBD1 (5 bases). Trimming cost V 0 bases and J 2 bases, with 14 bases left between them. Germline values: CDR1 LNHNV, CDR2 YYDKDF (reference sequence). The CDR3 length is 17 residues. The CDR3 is CATSRDTLGAPYNEQFF. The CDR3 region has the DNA TGTGCCACCAGCAGAGATACCTTAGGGGCACCCTACAATGAGCAGTTCTTC.

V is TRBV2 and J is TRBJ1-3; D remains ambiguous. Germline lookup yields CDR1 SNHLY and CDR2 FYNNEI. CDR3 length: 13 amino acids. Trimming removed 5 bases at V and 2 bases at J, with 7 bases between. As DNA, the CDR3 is TGTGCCAGCAGTCCCGGCGCTGGAAACACCATATATTTT. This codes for CASSPGAGNTIYF.